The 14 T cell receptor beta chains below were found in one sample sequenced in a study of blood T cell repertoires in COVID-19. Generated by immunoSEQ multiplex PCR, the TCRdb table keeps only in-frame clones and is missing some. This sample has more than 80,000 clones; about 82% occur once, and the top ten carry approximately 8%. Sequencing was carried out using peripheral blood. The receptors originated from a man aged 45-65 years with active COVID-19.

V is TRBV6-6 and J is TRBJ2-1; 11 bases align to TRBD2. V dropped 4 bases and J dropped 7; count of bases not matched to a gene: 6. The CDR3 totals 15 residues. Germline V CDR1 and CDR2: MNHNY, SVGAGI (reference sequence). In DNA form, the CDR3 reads TGTGCCAGCAGTTCGGGGACTAGCGGAGCTAATGAGCAGTTCTTC. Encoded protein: CASSSGTSGANEQFF.

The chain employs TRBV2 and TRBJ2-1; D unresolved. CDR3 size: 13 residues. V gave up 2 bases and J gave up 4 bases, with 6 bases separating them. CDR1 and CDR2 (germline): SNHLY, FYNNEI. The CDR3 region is CASSETYYNEQFF. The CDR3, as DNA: TGTGCCAGCAGTGAAACTTATTACAATGAGCAGTTCTTC.

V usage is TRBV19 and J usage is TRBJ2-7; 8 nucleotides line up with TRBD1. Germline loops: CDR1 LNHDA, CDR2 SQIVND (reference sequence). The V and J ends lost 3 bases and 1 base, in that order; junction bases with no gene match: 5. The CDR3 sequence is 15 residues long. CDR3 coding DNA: TGTGCCAGTAGTATGAGACAGGGGCTATCCTACGAGCAGTACTTC. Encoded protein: CASSMRQGLSYEQYF.

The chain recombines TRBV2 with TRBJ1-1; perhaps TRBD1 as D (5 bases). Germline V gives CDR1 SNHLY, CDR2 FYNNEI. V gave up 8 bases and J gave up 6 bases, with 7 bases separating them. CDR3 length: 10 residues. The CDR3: CASGGAEAFF. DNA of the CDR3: TGTGCCAGCGGGGGGGCTGAAGCTTTCTTT.

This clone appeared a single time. The DNA for the CDR3 is TGTGCCAGCAGCGTAGGAGAAGGACAGGGGGCAATATATGGAGGCTACACCTTC. As protein: CASSVGEGQGAIYGGYTF. The rearrangement uses TRBV9 and TRBJ1-2, with TRBD1 identical over 11 bases. The ends lost 0 bases at V and 8 bases at J; junction bases unmatched: 15. Germline CDR1 and CDR2: SGDLS and YYNGEE. The CDR3 totals 18 residues. The complete variable domain, with remaining parts taken from reference TRBV9 and TRBJ1-2, reads DSGVTQTPKHLITATGQRVTLRCSPRSGDLSVYWYQQSLDQGLQFLIQYYNGEERAKGNILERFSAQQFPDLHSELNLSSLELGDSALYFCASSVGEGQGAIYGGYTFGSGTRLTVV.

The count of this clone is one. Here the CDR3 reads CATSDPPAGGSNEQFF. Written as DNA, the CDR3 is TGTGCCACCAGTGATCCACCAGCGGGGGGATCAAATGAGCAGTTCTTC. The rearrangement joins TRBV24-1 to TRBJ2-1; 9 nucleotides align to TRBD2. V lost 3 bases and J lost 7; bases outside the gene matches: 9. CDR3 length: 16 amino acids. Germline values: CDR1 KGHDR, CDR2 SFDVKD.

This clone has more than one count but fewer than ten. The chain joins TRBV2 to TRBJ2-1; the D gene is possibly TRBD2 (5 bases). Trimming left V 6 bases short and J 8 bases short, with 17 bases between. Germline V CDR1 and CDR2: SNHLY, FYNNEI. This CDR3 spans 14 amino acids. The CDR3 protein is CASRNPHLRDEQFF. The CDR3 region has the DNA TGTGCCAGCAGGAACCCTCACCTGCGGGATGAGCAGTTCTTC.

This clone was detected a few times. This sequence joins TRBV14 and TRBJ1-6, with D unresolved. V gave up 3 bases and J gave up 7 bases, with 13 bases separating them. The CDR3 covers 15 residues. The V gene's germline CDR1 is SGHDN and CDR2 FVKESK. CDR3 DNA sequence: TGTGCCAGCAGCCAGGGCCTACCCGGCAATTCACCCCTCCACTTT. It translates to CASSQGLPGNSPLHF.

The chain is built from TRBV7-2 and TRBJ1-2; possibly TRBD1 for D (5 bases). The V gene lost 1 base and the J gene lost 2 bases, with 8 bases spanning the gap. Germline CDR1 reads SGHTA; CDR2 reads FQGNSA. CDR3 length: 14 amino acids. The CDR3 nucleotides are TGTGCCAGCAGCTTAGATGGGGCGAACTATGGCTACACCTTC. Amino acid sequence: CASSLDGANYGYTF.

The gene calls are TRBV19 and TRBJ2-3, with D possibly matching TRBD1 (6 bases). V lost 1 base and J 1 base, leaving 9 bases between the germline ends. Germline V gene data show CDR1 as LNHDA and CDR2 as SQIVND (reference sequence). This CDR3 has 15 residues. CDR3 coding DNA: TGTGCCAGTAGTATAGCCGACAGGCGCACAGATACGCAGTATTTT. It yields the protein CASSIADRRTDTQYF.

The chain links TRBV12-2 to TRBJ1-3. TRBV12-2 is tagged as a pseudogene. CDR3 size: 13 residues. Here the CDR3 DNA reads TGTGCAAGTCGGAGGCCCGTGGGAAACACCATATATTTT. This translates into CASRRPVGNTIYF.

The CDR3 DNA is TGTGCCAGCAGTTTCCATCCGTCTAGTGACCTAGCCAAAAACATTCAGTACTTC. It specifies CASSFHPSSDLAKNIQYF. The V gene is TRBV27, the J gene TRBJ2-4; no definite D call. V lost 3 bases to trimming and J lost 0 bases, with 18 bases between them. Germline CDR1 reads MNHEY; CDR2 reads SMNVEV (reference sequence). CDR3 length: 18 residues.

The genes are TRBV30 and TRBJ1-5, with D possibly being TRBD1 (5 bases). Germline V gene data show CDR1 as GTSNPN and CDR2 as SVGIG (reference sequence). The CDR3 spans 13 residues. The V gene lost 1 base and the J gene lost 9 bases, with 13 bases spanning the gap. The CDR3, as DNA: TGTGCCTGGAGTGGGGGGACTGGCCGGCCCCAGCATTTT. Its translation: CAWSGGTGRPQHF.

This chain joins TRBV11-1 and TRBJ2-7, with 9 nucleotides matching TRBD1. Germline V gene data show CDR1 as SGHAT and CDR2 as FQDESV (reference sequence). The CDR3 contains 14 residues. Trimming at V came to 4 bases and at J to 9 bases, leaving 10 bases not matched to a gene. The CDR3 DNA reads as TGTGCCAGCAGCTACCGGGACAGGGCAAATGGGCAGTACTTC. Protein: CASSYRDRANGQYF.